Following are 2 T cell receptor beta chains from one sample sequenced in a study of beta chain features in type 1 diabetes. Every isolated RNA sample was fully reverse transcribed, so sequencing captured expressed TCRB transcripts. Profiling relied on immunoSEQ multiplex PCR, and the TCRdb table lists in-frame clones only, not all of them. The sample carries about 140,000 clones, less than 8.5% recorded once. The sample comprised central memory CD4+ T cells from blood. These receptors were taken from a woman in her thirties in good health.

This clone was counted between two and nine times. CDR3 sequence (DNA): TGTGCCTGGACTAGCGGACAAGAGACCCAGTACTTC. Amino acid sequence: CAWTSGQETQYF. This rearrangement joins TRBV30 to TRBJ2-5; 7 nucleotides match TRBD2. Germline CDR1 reads GTSNPN; CDR2 reads SVGIG (reference sequence). CDR3 size: 12 residues. With V trimmed by 4 bases and J by 2 bases, 1 base remained unmatched. Supplemented by reference TRBV30 and TRBJ2-5, the full variable domain reads SQTIHQWPATLVQPVGSPLSLECTVEGTSNPNLYWYRQAAGRGLQLLFYSVGIGQISSEVPQNLSASRPQDRQFILSSKKLLLSDSGFYLCAWTSGQETQYFGPGTRLLVL.

This clone appeared a few times. V and J are TRBV27 and TRBJ2-1; 9 positions agree with TRBD1. The CDR3 loop spans 16 amino acids. V trimming: 3 bases; J trimming: 7 bases; junction bases outside the gene matches: 10. CDR1 MNHEY and CDR2 SMNVEV come from the germline V gene (reference sequence). The CDR3 nucleotides read TGTGCCAGCAGTTTTATCCTCGGGACAGGGAGTAATGAGCAGTTCTTC. Its protein is CASSFILGTGSNEQFF.